The 2 T cell receptor beta chains below come from one sample, sequenced in a study of OX40 agonist ivuxolimab in advanced cancers. Generated by immunoSEQ multiplex PCR, the TCRdb table keeps only in-frame clones and is missing some. The sample yields roughly 100,000 clones, about 93% seen once. Here the sequenced sample was CD4+ or CD8+ T cells sorted from blood, taken in a trial of the OX40 agonist ivuxolimab. These receptors originate from an adult with an advanced solid tumor such as melanoma, head and neck, liver or kidney cancer.

This clone came up once. This chain links TRBV6-5 with TRBJ2-7; 9 nucleotides agree with TRBD2. The CDR3 has 13 amino acids. Unmatched junction bases numbered 7, after V lost 5 bases and J lost 8 bases. CDR1 MNHEY and CDR2 SVGAGI come from the germline V gene. The CDR3 DNA reads TGTGCCAGCAGTCAACTAGCGGGTCCCAAGCAGTACTTC. Encoded protein: CASSQLAGPKQYF.

J is TRBJ1-2 and V is TRBV5-6, with 7 bases that match TRBD1. The CDR3 spans 16 residues. After removal of 4 bases from V and 8 bases from J, the junction contained 17 bases not matched to a gene. Germline V CDR1 and CDR2: SGHDT, YYEEEE. The CDR3 DNA sequence: TGTGCCAGCAGCCCCACCTTAACCGGGACAGAGAGAGGCTACACCTTC. This gives the protein CASSPTLTGTERGYTF.